Listed here is a single T cell receptor (beta chain). Its antigen remains unknown. The sample originates from a study of shared clonotypes between healthy human individuals. About the study: The plates for each donor numbered three CD4 naive, three CD4 memory, two CD8 naive and one CD8 memory.

With V trimmed by 4 bases and J by 3 bases, 9 bases remained unmatched. Germline CDR1 MDHEN, CDR2 SYDVKM. The CDR3 covers 15 residues. It was CD45RO-negative cells, positively selected for CCR7, that made up naive CD8 cells, with terminally differentiated effector memory CD45RA+ cells excluded. Notes on the study in general: Only blood was sampled, and tissue TCR repertoires likely differ from blood ones. Genetic and exposure-history diversity was limited by the few donors.

This table comes from immunoSEQ multiplex PCR, and its TCRdb copy is limited to in-frame clones, with some not included. The table includes around 700,000 clones, about 91% detected once. This clonotype was obtained from a young man in good health. Specimen: naive CD8+ T cells sorted from blood. V usage is TRBV28 and J usage is TRBJ2-7; 7 bases line up with TRBD1. The CDR3 DNA sequence: TGTGCCAGCAGTTGGAACCGGGACAGATACTACGAGCAGTACTTC. Translated: CASSWNRDRYYEQYF.